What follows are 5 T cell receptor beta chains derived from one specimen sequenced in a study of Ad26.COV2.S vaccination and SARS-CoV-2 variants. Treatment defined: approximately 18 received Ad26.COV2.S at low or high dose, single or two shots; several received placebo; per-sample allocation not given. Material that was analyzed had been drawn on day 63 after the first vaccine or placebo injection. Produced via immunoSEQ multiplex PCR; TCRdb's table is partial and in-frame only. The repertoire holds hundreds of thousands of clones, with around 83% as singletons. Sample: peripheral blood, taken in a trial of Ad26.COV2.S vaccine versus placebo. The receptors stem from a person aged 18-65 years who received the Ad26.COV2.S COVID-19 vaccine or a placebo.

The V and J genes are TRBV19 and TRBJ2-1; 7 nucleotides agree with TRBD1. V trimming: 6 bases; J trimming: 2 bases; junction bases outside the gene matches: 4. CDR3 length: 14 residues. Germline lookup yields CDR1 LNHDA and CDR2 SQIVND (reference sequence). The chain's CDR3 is CASSPGTAYNEQFF. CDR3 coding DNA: TGTGCCAGTAGCCCCGGGACAGCCTACAATGAGCAGTTCTTC.

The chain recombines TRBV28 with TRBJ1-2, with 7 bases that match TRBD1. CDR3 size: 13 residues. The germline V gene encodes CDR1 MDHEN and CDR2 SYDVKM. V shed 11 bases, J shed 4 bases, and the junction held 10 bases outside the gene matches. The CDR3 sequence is CAVGTVNFYGYTF. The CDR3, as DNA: TGTGCCGTGGGGACAGTAAATTTCTATGGCTACACCTTC.

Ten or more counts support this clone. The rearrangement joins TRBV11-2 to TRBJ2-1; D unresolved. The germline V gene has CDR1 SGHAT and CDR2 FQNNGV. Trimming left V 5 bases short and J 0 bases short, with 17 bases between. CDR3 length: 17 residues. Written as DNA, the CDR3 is TGTGCCAGCAGCCCCCTTAAACTTGCCTCCTCCTACAATGAGCAGTTCTTC. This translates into CASSPLKLASSYNEQFF.

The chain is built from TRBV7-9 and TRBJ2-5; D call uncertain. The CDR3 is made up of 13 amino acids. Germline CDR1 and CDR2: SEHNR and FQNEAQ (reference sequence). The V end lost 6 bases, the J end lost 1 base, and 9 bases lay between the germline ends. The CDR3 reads CASRLSVQETQYF. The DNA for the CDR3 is TGTGCCAGCAGGCTCTCCGTCCAAGAGACCCAGTACTTC.

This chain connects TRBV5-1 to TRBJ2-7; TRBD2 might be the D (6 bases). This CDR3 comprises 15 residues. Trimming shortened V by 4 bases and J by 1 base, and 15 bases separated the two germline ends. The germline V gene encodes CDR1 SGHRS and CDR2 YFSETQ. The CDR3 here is CASSLTGLGSYEQYF. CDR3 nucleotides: TGCGCCAGCAGCCTGACGGGACTCGGATCCTACGAGCAGTACTTC.